The 23 T cell receptor beta chains presented below share a single source sample, sequenced in a study of TIL therapy for anti-PD-1-resistant metastatic lung cancer. The immunoSEQ assay was v3. Assay used: immunoSEQ multiplex PCR; TCRdb lists only in-frame clones, some missing. The data contain approximately 60,000 clones, more than 60% of them seen just once; the ten biggest clones take up about 2%. The time point was: pre-treatment sample, taken before nivolumab and TIL therapy. The sequenced sample was blood, obtained at baseline. These receptors came from a person aged 25-80 years with non-small cell lung cancer.

V and J are TRBV2 and TRBJ1-6; D gene unclear. The length of the CDR3 is 15 residues. Germline values: CDR1 SNHLY, CDR2 FYNNEI. V lost 6 bases, J lost 0 bases, and 9 bases lay in between. The CDR3 DNA is TGTGCCAGCAGAGACCGGAGCTCCTATAATTCACCCCTCCACTTT. This codes for CASRDRSSYNSPLHF.

This rearrangement joins TRBV11-2 to TRBJ2-1; no firm D call. Germline values: CDR1 SGHAT, CDR2 FQNNGV. CDR3 length equals 15 residues. V lost 2 bases to trimming and J lost 7 bases, with 15 bases between them. The CDR3 DNA reads as TGTGCCAGCAGCTTAACGGTTGAGTCAAGGAATGAGCAGTTCTTC. Translation gives CASSLTVESRNEQFF. The variable domain in full, completed from reference TRBV11-2 and TRBJ2-1, reads EAGVAQSPRYKIIEKRQSVAFWCNPISGHATLYWYQQILGQGPKLLIQFQNNGVVDDSQLPKDRFSAERLKGVDSTLKIQPAKLEDSAVYLCASSLTVESRNEQFFGPGTRLTVL.

Worth noting for this clone: Within the sample, other DNA sequences also encode this same CDR3. This rearrangement joins TRBV18 to TRBJ2-7, with 9 nucleotides matching TRBD1. The CDR3 spans 13 residues. Germline CDR1 reads KGHSH; CDR2 reads LQKENI. The J segment lost 1 base and the V segment lost 5 bases, leaving 0 bases of the junction unmatched. The CDR3 DNA reads as TGTGCCAGCTCAGGACAGGGGTCCTACGAGCAGTACTTC. This gives the protein CASSGQGSYEQYF.

In this sample, this clone turned up a few times. V usage is TRBV29-1 and J usage is TRBJ1-2; 9 bases are a match to TRBD1. Germline loops: CDR1 SQVTM, CDR2 ANQGSEA. This CDR3 has 15 amino acids. The J segment lost 8 bases and the V segment lost 6 bases, leaving 16 bases of the junction unmatched. In DNA form, the CDR3 reads TGCAGCGTGGGGACAAGTCCGGGACAGGGAGCGGGCTACACCTTC. Translation: CSVGTSPGQGAGYTF. The variable domain in full, with the rest retrieved from reference TRBV29-1 and TRBJ1-2, is SAVISQKPSRDICQRGTSLTIQCQVDSQVTMMFWYRQQPGQSLTLIATANQGSEATYESGFVIDKFPISRPNLTFSTLTVSNMSPEDSSIYLCSVGTSPGQGAGYTFGSGTRLTVV.

V and J are TRBV18 and TRBJ1-1; maybe TRBD1 (5 bases). This CDR3 comprises 14 residues. Germline V gives CDR1 KGHSH, CDR2 LQKENI. Trimming took off 2 bases at V and 4 bases at J, with 11 bases between the two ends. The CDR3 region has the DNA TGTGCCAGCTCACCAACAACTGGGGGCACTGAAGCTTTCTTT. This translates into CASSPTTGGTEAFF.

This clone was found a few times. The genes are TRBV7-2 and TRBJ1-2; D is ambiguous. CDR1 and CDR2 from the germline V gene are SGHTA and FQGNSA. V lost 4 bases, J lost 3 bases, and 15 bases lay in between. There are 15 residues in the CDR3. The CDR3 DNA follows: TGTGCCAGCAGCTCAGACCTAGGGAGGGACTATGGCTACACCTTC. Translating it yields CASSSDLGRDYGYTF.

The gene calls are TRBV19 and TRBJ1-2; 8 bases agree with TRBD1. Unmatched junction bases numbered 10, after V lost 5 bases and J lost 8 bases. Germline V gives CDR1 LNHDA, CDR2 SQIVND (reference sequence). The CDR3 runs 14 residues. The CDR3 region has the DNA TGTGCCAGTAGTGACAGGGGTAGATCGCAGGGCTACACCTTC. Its protein product is CASSDRGRSQGYTF.

This chain joins TRBV21-1 and TRBJ2-7; the D call of TRBD1 is as the table states it, not checked on the DNA. TRBV21-1 is a pseudogene locus. CDR3 length equals 16 residues. Here the CDR3 DNA reads TGTGCCAGCAGTCGAATCGAGGGGGCTGGGGACTACGAGCAGTACTTC. Encoded protein: CASSRIEGAGDYEQYF.

The V and J genes are TRBV19 and TRBJ1-3; D is unclear. CDR1 and CDR2 (germline): LNHDA, SQIVND (reference sequence). The CDR3 is 15 residues long. V was cut by 5 bases and J by 0 bases, with 11 bases left in between. The CDR3 loop is CASSPRVGSGNTIYF. The CDR3 nucleotides read TGTGCCAGTAGTCCCAGAGTCGGCTCTGGAAACACCATATATTTT.

The J gene is TRBJ1-1, the V gene TRBV11-3; D remains ambiguous. The CDR3 is 13 residues long. With 1 base removed from V and 7 bases from J, the gap between germline ends came to 10 bases. CDR1 and CDR2 (germline): SGHNT, YENEEA. The CDR3 loop is CASSLVATGEAFF. Here the CDR3 DNA reads TGTGCCAGCAGCTTAGTGGCCACCGGTGAAGCTTTCTTT.

This clone has only a few counts. The genes are TRBV6-5 and TRBJ2-2, with D possibly being TRBD2 (5 bases). The germline V gene encodes CDR1 MNHEY and CDR2 SVGAGI. The CDR3 consists of 15 residues. V was pared by 2 bases and J by 5 bases, with 12 bases between. The CDR3 loop reads CASSYHGVLTGELFF. DNA for the CDR3: TGTGCCAGCAGTTACCACGGGGTCCTGACCGGGGAGCTGTTTTTT.

The genes are TRBV4-2 and TRBJ2-1, with TRBD1 as a possible D gene (6 bases). The CDR3 runs 15 residues. Trimming left V 0 bases short and J 5 bases short, with 11 bases between. Germline V gene sequence: CDR1 LGHNA, CDR2 YNFKEQ. In nucleotides, the CDR3 is TGTGCCAGCAGCCAAGAAGGCCAGGGGCACAATGAGCAGTTCTTC. Its protein product is CASSQEGQGHNEQFF.

This chain links TRBV7-6 with TRBJ2-2; D uncertain. The length of the CDR3 is 16 residues. The V end was cut by 5 bases, the J end by 1 base, with 14 bases between. Germline CDR1 SGHVS, CDR2 FNYEAQ. The CDR3 DNA follows: TGTGCCAGCAGCCTTTATTGGGCAGGGAACACCGGGGAGCTGTTTTTT. Encoded protein: CASSLYWAGNTGELFF. Together with reference TRBV7-6 and TRBJ2-2, the CDR3 gives the full variable domain: GAGVSQSPRYKVTKRGQDVALRCDPISGHVSLYWYRQALGQGPEFLTYFNYEAQQDKSGLPNDRFSAERPEGSISTLTIQRTEQRDSAMYRCASSLYWAGNTGELFFGEGSRLTVL.

The chain couples TRBV7-3 to TRBJ2-5, with D uncertain. The CDR3 spans 13 residues. Germline CDR1 and CDR2: SGHTA and FQGTGA. The V end was cut by 2 bases, the J end by 2 bases, with 6 bases between. The CDR3 DNA reads TGTGCCAGCAGCTTAGGGTGGCAAGAGACCCAGTACTTC. Translated: CASSLGWQETQYF.

The chain employs TRBV7-8 and TRBJ2-1; the D gene is possibly TRBD2 (6 bases). Germline V gives CDR1 SGHVS, CDR2 FQNEAQ. This CDR3 is built from 15 residues. The ends were cut back, 1 base at V and 7 bases at J, with 14 bases in the middle. As DNA, the CDR3 is TGTGCCAGCAGCTTAGGCTCGCTAGCGCGTAATGAGCAGTTCTTC. Amino acids: CASSLGSLARNEQFF.

The chain has TRBV15 and TRBJ2-7; either TRBD1 or TRBD2 may supply D (5 bases each). There are 12 residues in the CDR3. Germline V gene lookup returns CDR1 LNHNV and CDR2 YYDKDF (reference sequence). V lost 5 bases and J lost 7, with 12 bases in between. Here the CDR3 reads CATSAYRREQYF. CDR3 in DNA: TGTGCCACCAGCGCCTACAGGAGGGAGCAGTACTTC.

V and J are TRBV7-8 and TRBJ1-2, with D possibly TRBD1 on 5 matching bases. The CDR3 covers 15 residues. Trimming removed 2 bases at V and 2 bases at J, with 12 bases between. In germline, CDR1 is SGHVS, CDR2 FQNEAQ. The CDR3 coding sequence is TGTGCCAGCAGCTTAAGGGGTTGGGGGAACTATGGCTACACCTTC. Translated: CASSLRGWGNYGYTF.

The chain is built from TRBV7-9 and TRBJ1-1, with D maybe TRBD1 (6 bases). CDR3 length: 15 amino acids. Between the trimmed V and J ends, which lost 5 bases and 1 base, there was a span of 14 bases. Per germline, CDR1 SEHNR and CDR2 FQNEAQ (reference sequence). Here the CDR3 DNA reads TGTGCCAGCAGCCCTATCCCGGGGGCGAACACTGAAGCTTTCTTT. Translated, it gives CASSPIPGANTEAFF.

The J gene is TRBJ2-3, the V gene TRBV19, with 9 positions matching TRBD1. Germline V CDR1 and CDR2: LNHDA, SQIVND (reference sequence). The V and J ends lost 5 bases and 1 base, in that order; junction bases with no gene match: 10. The CDR3 totals 17 residues. Here the CDR3 reads CASSYTQGATGTDTQYF. In DNA, the CDR3 is TGTGCCAGTAGTTACACACAGGGGGCAACGGGCACAGATACGCAGTATTTT.

The chain employs TRBV10-2 and TRBJ2-3, with 7 bases that match TRBD2. This CDR3 spans 14 amino acids. Germline CDR1 and CDR2: WSHSY and SAAADI. The ends lost 7 bases at V and 0 bases at J; junction bases unmatched: 4. CDR3 residues: CASKGLGSTDTQYF. In DNA, the CDR3 is TGCGCCAGCAAAGGACTAGGAAGCACAGATACGCAGTATTTT.

This sequence joins TRBV7-6 and TRBJ2-5; TRBD2 matches at 15 bases. The CDR3 extends over 17 amino acids. Germline V CDR1 and CDR2: SGHVS, FNYEAQ. With 6 bases clipped from V and 1 base from J, the junction kept 6 bases outside the gene matches. The CDR3 reads CASSPGLAGGGQETQYF. The CDR3 DNA follows: TGTGCCAGCAGTCCGGGACTAGCGGGAGGAGGCCAAGAGACCCAGTACTTC.

The rearrangement uses TRBV30 and TRBJ2-3; 13 nucleotides line up with TRBD2. The V and J ends lost 5 bases and 5 bases, in that order; junction bases with no gene match: 1. The germline gives CDR1 GTSNPN, CDR2 SVGIG (reference sequence). The CDR3 runs to 13 residues. CDR3 protein: CAWGTSGIDTQYF. CDR3 DNA: TGTGCCTGGGGGACTAGCGGGATAGATACGCAGTATTTT.

V gene TRBV27 combines with J gene TRBJ2-7; 9 bases fit TRBD1. The CDR3 is 14 residues long. Germline CDR1 and CDR2: MNHEY and SMNVEV (reference sequence). V was pared by 6 bases and J by 3 bases, with 6 bases of the junction left unmatched. The CDR3 DNA sequence: TGTGCCAGCAGCCGGACGACAGGGGGCTACGAGCAGTACTTC. This translates into CASSRTTGGYEQYF.